These 27 T cell receptor beta chains originate from one sample sequenced in a study of blood T cell repertoires in COVID-19. The repertoire was sequenced with immunoSEQ multiplex PCR; TCRdb's copy has only in-frame clones and lacks some. The data hold around 300,000 clones, with around four fifths observed a single time. The source material was peripheral blood. Receptor source: a woman between 50 and 59 years old who had recovered from COVID-19.

Worth noting for this clone: A far larger clone lies a single base away; this is likely a read error. The chain couples TRBV6-1 to TRBJ2-7, with 8 nucleotides matching TRBD1. This CDR3 region has 14 residues. Germline CDR1 is MNHNS and CDR2 is SASEGT. The chain's CDR3 is CASCEPTGAHEQYF. The CDR3 nucleotides read TGTGCCAGCTGTGAGCCGACAGGGGCCCACGAGCAGTACTTC.

The rearrangement uses TRBV4-2 and TRBJ2-2; 9 bases agree with TRBD2. There are 16 residues in the CDR3. Germline values: CDR1 LGHNA, CDR2 YNFKEQ. With V trimmed by 0 bases and J by 1 base, 0 bases remained unmatched. CDR3 sequence reads: CASSQDSGGNTGELFF. The CDR3 nucleotides are TGTGCCAGCAGCCAAGATAGCGGGGGGAACACCGGGGAGCTGTTTTTT.

V usage is TRBV4-3 and J usage is TRBJ2-1, with D tentatively TRBD1 (6 bases). The CDR3 has 16 residues. V shed 3 bases and J shed 1 base, with 13 bases lying between them. Germline V gene data show CDR1 as LGHNA and CDR2 as YSLEER. CDR3 in amino acids: CASSQGARRSYNEQFF. The CDR3 DNA sequence: TGCGCCAGCAGCCAGGGGGCGCGGCGATCCTACAATGAGCAGTTCTTC.

The chain has TRBV7-8 and TRBJ2-1; TRBD2 aligns across 10 bases. Trimming at V came to 5 bases and at J to 3 bases, leaving 16 bases not matched to a gene. Per germline, CDR1 SGHVS and CDR2 FQNEAQ. There are 19 residues in the CDR3. CDR3 loop: CASSRRLSGGARRYNEQFF. DNA of the CDR3: TGTGCCAGCAGCAGAAGACTGAGCGGGGGGGCCCGCCGCTACAATGAGCAGTTCTTC.

This chain connects TRBV6-5 to TRBJ1-1, with 7 bases aligning to TRBD1. Germline V CDR1 and CDR2: MNHEY, SVGAGI. The CDR3 sequence is 11 residues long. After removal of 6 bases from V and 10 bases from J, the junction contained 5 bases not matched to a gene. CDR3 sequence: CASRRQGRAFF. The CDR3 DNA sequence: TGTGCCAGCAGGCGACAGGGAAGAGCTTTCTTT.

The V and J genes are TRBV7-9 and TRBJ1-5; TRBD1 agrees at 7 bases. With V trimmed by 2 bases and J by 2 bases, 12 bases remained unmatched. CDR3 length: 18 amino acids. Germline V gives CDR1 SEHNR, CDR2 FQNEAQ (reference sequence). In DNA form, the CDR3 reads TGTGCCAGCAGCTTAAATAACAGGGGCGCAGGAGGCAATCAGCCCCAGCATTTT. Translation gives CASSLNNRGAGGNQPQHF. Full variable domain (outside the CDR3, taken from reference TRBV7-9 and TRBJ1-5): DTGVSQNPRHKITKRGQNVTFRCDPISEHNRLYWYRQTLGQGPEFLTYFQNEAQLEKSRLLSDRFSAERPKGSFSTLEIQRTEQGDSAMYLCASSLNNRGAGGNQPQHFGDGTRLSIL.

The rearrangement links TRBV29-1 to TRBJ1-1; a possible D gene is TRBD1 (6 bases). Looked up from germline, CDR1 is SQVTM and CDR2 is ANQGSEA. The CDR3 is 13 residues long. The germline V and J ends were trimmed by 7 bases and 3 bases, with 15 bases remaining between them. The CDR3 DNA sequence: TGCAGCGCCCAAGGGGGACACGACACTGAAGCTTTCTTT. Translation gives CSAQGGHDTEAFF. Combining the CDR3 with reference TRBV29-1 and TRBJ1-1 gives the whole variable domain SAVISQKPSRDICQRGTSLTIQCQVDSQVTMMFWYRQQPGQSLTLIATANQGSEATYESGFVIDKFPISRPNLTFSTLTVSNMSPEDSSIYLCSAQGGHDTEAFFGQGTRLTVV.

The genes are TRBV6-2 or TRBV6-3 and TRBJ1-1; 12 bases align to TRBD1. Germline lookup yields CDR1 MNHEY and CDR2 SVGEGT. This CDR3 comprises 16 residues. V lost 5 bases to trimming and J lost 5 bases; unmatched junction nucleotides: 9. This chain's CDR3 is CASSTRDRGPKTEAFF. The CDR3, as DNA: TGTGCCAGCAGTACCCGGGACAGGGGGCCGAAAACTGAAGCTTTCTTT.

This chain links TRBV7-8 with TRBJ1-2; D not certain. The CDR3 consists of 13 residues. V lost 5 bases and J lost 8, with 15 bases in between. Germline V CDR1 and CDR2: SGHVS, FQNEAQ. CDR3 nucleotides: TGTGCCAGCAGCCTGGGGTTGACGGGAGGCTACACCTTC. Translating it yields CASSLGLTGGYTF.

This clone was observed a few times. This chain uses TRBV24-1 with TRBJ2-7; perhaps TRBD1 as D (6 bases). Germline CDR1 reads KGHDR; CDR2 reads SFDVKD. The CDR3 totals 13 residues. V was pared by 9 bases and J by 4 bases, with 15 bases between. The chain's CDR3 is CATAPGQTYEQYF. CDR3 in DNA: TGTGCCACCGCGCCGGGACAAACTTACGAGCAGTACTTC.

V and J are TRBV6-5 and TRBJ1-3, with D possibly matching TRBD1 (5 bases). Germline loops: CDR1 MNHEY, CDR2 SVGAGI. The CDR3 has 14 amino acids. The ends were cut back, 6 bases at V and 4 bases at J, with 13 bases in the middle. Written as DNA, the CDR3 is TGTGCCAGCAGCGCGGGGGGTCCCGGAAACACCATATATTTT. This translates into CASSAGGPGNTIYF.

J is TRBJ2-7 and V is TRBV19; D not resolved. The CDR3 contains 13 residues. V lost 5 bases and J 3 bases, leaving 11 bases between the germline ends. CDR1 is LNHDA, CDR2 SQIVND, per germline (reference sequence). The CDR3 here is CASSSVGGYEQYF. CDR3 DNA sequence: TGTGCCAGTAGTTCCGTTGGCGGCTACGAGCAGTACTTC.

The V and J genes are TRBV30 and TRBJ2-7; TRBD2 agrees at 10 bases. Per the germline V gene, CDR1 is GTSNPN and CDR2 is SVGIG (reference sequence). CDR3 size: 16 residues. Trimming at V came to 0 bases and at J to 4 bases, leaving 9 bases not matched to a gene. Written as DNA, the CDR3 is TGTGCCTGGAGTGTACCCGCAGCTAGCGGGGGTTACGAGCAGTACTTC. Protein: CAWSVPAASGGYEQYF.

The rearrangement joins TRBV7-6 to TRBJ1-5; weak D call: TRBD1 (6 bases). Trimming left V 1 base short and J 4 bases short, with 8 bases between. The CDR3 length is 14 residues. Germline V CDR1 and CDR2: SGHVS, FNYEAQ. This CDR3 reads CASSLEQGNQPQHF. The DNA for the CDR3 is TGTGCCAGCAGCTTAGAACAGGGTAATCAGCCCCAGCATTTT.

This chain joins TRBV7-6 and TRBJ1-5, with 11 nucleotides matching TRBD1. Per the germline V gene, CDR1 is SGHVS and CDR2 is FNYEAQ. Unmatched junction bases numbered 6, after V lost 5 bases and J lost 3 bases. The CDR3 has 16 residues. CDR3 DNA sequence: TGTGCCAGCAGCGCGGGGACAGGGGGAATCAATCAGCCCCAGCATTTT. Protein sequence: CASSAGTGGINQPQHF.

The CDR3 here is CASSLTTGAVFSGNTIYF. The CDR3, as DNA: TGTGCCAGCAGCTTAACGACAGGGGCGGTTTTCTCTGGAAACACCATATATTTT. The V call is TRBV7-2, the J call TRBJ1-3; the match to TRBD1 covers 8 bases. J was trimmed by 0 bases and V by 2 bases; bases with no gene match: 9. CDR1 and CDR2 from the germline V gene are SGHTA and FQGNSA. This CDR3 region has 18 residues.

This clone has just a few counts. The V call is TRBV9, the J call TRBJ1-3; D is unresolved. Trimming took 7 bases from V and 0 from J, leaving 14 bases between them. Per germline, CDR1 SGDLS and CDR2 YYNGEE. The length of the CDR3 is 15 residues. The CDR3 bases are TGTGCCAGCGGCGATGTCCTCCTCTCTGGAAACACCATATATTTT. This encodes CASGDVLLSGNTIYF.

The chain joins TRBV19 to TRBJ2-1; 7 bases agree with TRBD2. V trimming: 5 bases; J trimming: 15 bases; junction bases outside the gene matches: 10. CDR1 and CDR2 (germline): LNHDA, SQIVND (reference sequence). The CDR3 is 12 amino acids. The CDR3 DNA is TGTGCCAGTAGTGTTCGGACTAGTCGGCCGTTCTTC. Encoded protein: CASSVRTSRPFF.

The chain is built from TRBV6-2 or TRBV6-3 and TRBJ2-3; 8 bases agree with TRBD2. From germline, CDR1 is MNHEY and CDR2 SVGEGT. There are 16 residues in the CDR3. J lost 2 bases, V lost 6 bases, and 10 bases had no gene match. The CDR3, as DNA: TGTGCCAGCAGCTTGGGCGGACTAGCTTTCACAGATACGCAGTATTTT. Its translation is CASSLGGLAFTDTQYF.

The genes are TRBV6-6 and TRBJ1-1; D remains ambiguous. V lost 5 bases and J 5 bases, leaving 15 bases between the germline ends. The CDR3 is 14 amino acids. Germline values: CDR1 MNHNY, CDR2 SVGAGI (reference sequence). The CDR3 here is CASSRSEVVTEAFF. CDR3 nucleotides: TGTGCCAGCAGTCGATCCGAGGTAGTGACTGAAGCTTTCTTT.

This chain uses TRBV28 with TRBJ1-3; the D is unclear. Looked up from germline, CDR1 is MDHEN and CDR2 is SYDVKM. This CDR3 comprises 16 residues. V was cut by 3 bases and J by 3 bases, with 15 bases left in between. In nucleotides, the CDR3 is TGTGCCAGCAGTTTTACCCGCGAGGTCCATGGAAACACCATATATTTT. Its protein is CASSFTREVHGNTIYF.

This chain links TRBV4-2 with TRBJ2-5; tentative D call: TRBD2 (6 bases). The germline CDR1 and CDR2 sequences are LGHNA and YNFKEQ. Deletions cut 1 base from V and 1 base from J, with 16 bases between. The CDR3 loop spans 17 amino acids. CDR3 region: CASSQVSRGDGQETQYF. CDR3 coding DNA: TGTGCCAGCAGCCAAGTCTCCCGCGGGGATGGCCAAGAGACCCAGTACTTC.

J is TRBJ2-1 and V is TRBV2, with D tentatively TRBD2 (7 bases). CDR1 and CDR2 (germline): SNHLY, FYNNEI. The CDR3 loop spans 14 amino acids. V was cut by 7 bases and J by 8 bases, with 18 bases left in between. CDR3 sequence (DNA): TGTGCCAGCACCAACCTTGGGGGGGGCGATGAGCAGTTCTTC. Its translation is CASTNLGGGDEQFF.

The J gene is TRBJ1-4, the V gene TRBV3-1 (or the pseudogene TRBV3-2), with unresolved D. The CDR3 is made up of 16 amino acids. V was cut by 4 bases and J by 8 bases, with 20 bases left in between. Germline CDR1 is LGHDT and CDR2 is YNNKEL (reference sequence). CDR3 coding DNA: TGTGCCAGCAGCCCCCCCCCGGGAAGGGAGATAGAAAAACTGTTTTTT. Its protein is CASSPPPGREIEKLFF.

The chain links TRBV28 to TRBJ2-5; 7 bases are a match to TRBD1. Losses at the gene ends were 4 bases for V and 5 bases for J; bases not matched to a gene: 10. The CDR3 length is 15 residues. CDR1 and CDR2 from the germline V gene are MDHEN and SYDVKM. CDR3 region: CASSSPPTGRETQYF. The CDR3 coding sequence is TGTGCCAGCAGTTCACCCCCGACAGGGCGGGAGACCCAGTACTTC.

The chain employs TRBV30 and TRBJ2-2, with 8 nucleotides matching TRBD2. The CDR3 has 14 amino acids. The germline V gene has CDR1 GTSNPN and CDR2 SVGIG (reference sequence). With 4 bases clipped from V and 3 bases from J, the junction kept 4 bases outside the gene matches. The CDR3, as DNA: TGTGCCTGGACTAGCGGGTCGGACACCGGGGAGCTGTTTTTT. It codes for CAWTSGSDTGELFF.

The rearrangement joins TRBV3-1 (or the pseudogene TRBV3-2) to TRBJ2-7; the match to TRBD2 covers 9 bases. The CDR3 spans 15 residues. Losses at the gene ends were 2 bases for V and 2 bases for J; bases not matched to a gene: 4. CDR1 is LGHDT, CDR2 YNNKEL, per germline (reference sequence). CDR3 in DNA: TGTGCCAGCAGCCAAAAAGCGGGGGGCCCCTACGAGCAGTACTTC. Translating gives CASSQKAGGPYEQYF.